This T cell receptor beta chain was captured by sequencing in a study of control samples from healthy donors and cancer patients. The V and J ends lost 2 bases and 2 bases respectively, with 7 bases between them. This CDR3 is 12 amino acids long. The germline gives CDR1 SQVTM, CDR2 ANQGSEA. Sequenced by immunoSEQ multiplex PCR; TCRdb stores in-frame clones only, minus some. The sample contains about 120,000 clones, more than 75% of which appear only once. The sequence was collected from a woman aged 70-85 years in good health. The V and J genes are TRBV29-1 and TRBJ2-7; D is unresolved. The sequenced material came from blood. CDR3: CSVELNTYEQYF. DNA of the CDR3: TGCAGCGTTGAATTGAACACCTACGAGCAGTACTTC.